This section outlines one TCR beta chain sequence together with its context. Measured with immunoSEQ multiplex PCR; TCRdb has only the in-frame clones, and not every one. There are about 200,000 clones in the sample; about 82% occur only once, and around 6% lies in the top ten. The data derive from a study of blood T cell repertoires in COVID-19. Across the whole study: Sites in the United States, Italy and Spain provided acute and convalescent COVID-19 samples.

The CDR3 length is 13 residues. The V gene end was trimmed by 10 bases and the J gene end by 4 bases; junction bases not matched to a gene: 4. CDR1 and CDR2 from the germline V gene are LNHDA and SQIVND (reference sequence). Sequencing was done on a sample of PBMCs or T cells enriched from blood (not recorded which). The receptor's source is a man aged 40-49 years with acute COVID-19. This rearrangement joins TRBV19 to TRBJ1-5, with 10 bases that match TRBD1. The CDR3, as DNA: TGTGCCACTAAGGACAGGGGGAATCAGCCCCAGCATTTT. Protein sequence: CATKDRGNQPQHF.